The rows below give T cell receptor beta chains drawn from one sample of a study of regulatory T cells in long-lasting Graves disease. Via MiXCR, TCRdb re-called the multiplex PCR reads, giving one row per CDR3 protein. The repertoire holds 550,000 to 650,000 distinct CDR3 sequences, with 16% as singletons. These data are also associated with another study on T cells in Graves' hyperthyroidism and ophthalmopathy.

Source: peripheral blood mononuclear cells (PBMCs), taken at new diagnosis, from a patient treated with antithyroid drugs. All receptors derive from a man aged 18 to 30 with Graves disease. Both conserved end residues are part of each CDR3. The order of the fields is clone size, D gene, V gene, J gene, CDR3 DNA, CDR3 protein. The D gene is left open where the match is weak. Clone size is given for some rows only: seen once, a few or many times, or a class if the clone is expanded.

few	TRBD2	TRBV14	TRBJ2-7	TGTGCCAGCAGCCCCAGGGGAAGTAGCGGGATCTACGAGCAGTACTTC	CASSPRGSSGIYEQYF
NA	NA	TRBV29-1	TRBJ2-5	TGCAGCGTGGATAAGGGAGGCATCAAAGAGACCCAGTACTTC	CSVDKGGIKETQYF
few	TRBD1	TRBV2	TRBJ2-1	TGTGCCAGCAGTGAAGAGCAGGGGGCTTTCTTC	CASSEEQGAFF
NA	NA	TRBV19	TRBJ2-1	TGTGCCAGTAGATCTGGCAAGATGGGAAGCAATGAGCAGTTCTTC	CASRSGKMGSNEQFF
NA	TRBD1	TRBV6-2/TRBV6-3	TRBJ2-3	TGTGCCAGCAGTGAACTTACAGGGGGCACAGATACGCAGTATTTT	CASSELTGGTDTQYF
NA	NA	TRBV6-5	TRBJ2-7	TGTGCCAGCGGTTTAGGGGTCCACGAGCAGTACTTC	CASGLGVHEQYF
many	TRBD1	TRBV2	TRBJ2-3	TGTGCCAGCAAGGACAGGGGGCGCGCAGATACGCAGTATTTT	CASKDRGRADTQYF
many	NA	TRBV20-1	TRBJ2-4	TGCAGTGCTTCAGGGGTAGCCAAAAACATTCAGTACTTC	CSASGVAKNIQYF
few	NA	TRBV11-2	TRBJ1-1	TGTGCCAGCAGCTTAGACCGGCTTACGAACACTGAAGCTTTCTTT	CASSLDRLTNTEAFF
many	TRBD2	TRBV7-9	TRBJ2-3	TGTGCCAGCAGCTTAGCGCTAGCGGCCACAGATACGCAGTATTTT	CASSLALAATDTQYF
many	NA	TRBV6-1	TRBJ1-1	TGTGCCAGCAGTGAAGGACCGGAAAGGGAGGCTTTCTTT	CASSEGPEREAFF
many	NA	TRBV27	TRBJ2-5	TGTGCCAGCAGTCCCGCGAGGAGGAGCGGTCAAGAGACCCAGTACTTC	CASSPARRSGQETQYF
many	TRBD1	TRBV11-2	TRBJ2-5	TGTGCCAGCAGCACCGAGACAGGGCCCCAAGAGACCCAGTACTTC	CASSTETGPQETQYF
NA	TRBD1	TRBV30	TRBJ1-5	TGTGCCTGGAGTCTTGACCGGGACAGTTACAATCAGCCCCAGCATTTT	CAWSLDRDSYNQPQHF
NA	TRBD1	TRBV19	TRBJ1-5	TGTGCCAGTAGCTTCACCCTATCGACAGGGGACTCTAGCAATCAGCCCCAGCATTTT	CASSFTLSTGDSSNQPQHF
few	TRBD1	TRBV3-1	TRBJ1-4	TGTGCCAGCAGCCACAGCGAACAGGGGAAGAATGAAAAACTGTTTTTT	CASSHSEQGKNEKLFF
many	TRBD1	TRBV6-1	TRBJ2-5	TGTGCCAGCAGTCTGGACAGGGACCAAGAGACCCAGTACTTC	CASSLDRDQETQYF
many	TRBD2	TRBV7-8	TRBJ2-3	TGTGCCAGCAGCTTAGGACTAGCGGGAGTGGCAGATACGCAGTATTTT	CASSLGLAGVADTQYF
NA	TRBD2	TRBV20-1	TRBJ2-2	TGCAGTGCTAGACTAGCGGGATACGCGAACACCGGGGAGCTGTTTTTT	CSARLAGYANTGELFF
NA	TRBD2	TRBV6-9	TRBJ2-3	TGTGCCAGCAGTTGGGGGGGGTACACAGATACGCAGTATTTT	CASSWGGYTDTQYF
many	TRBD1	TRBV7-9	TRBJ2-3	TGTGCCAGTACTCAGGGGGCTGTGAATACGCAGTATTTT	CASTQGAVNTQYF
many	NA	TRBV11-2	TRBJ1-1	TGTGCCAGCAGCTCATTTTCCGGGACCGAAGCTTTCTTT	CASSSFSGTEAFF
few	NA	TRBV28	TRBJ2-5	TGTGCCAGCAGTATTAACAGGGTACAAGAGACCCAGTACTTC	CASSINRVQETQYF
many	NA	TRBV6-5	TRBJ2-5	TGTGCCAGCAGTTACGAGTCGGGGCAAGAGACCCAGTACTTC	CASSYESGQETQYF
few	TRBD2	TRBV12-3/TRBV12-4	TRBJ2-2	TGTGCCAGCAGTTGGGAGCGGGAGATGGGCGGGGAGCTGTTTTTT	CASSWEREMGGELFF
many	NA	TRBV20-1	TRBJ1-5	TGCAGTGCTAGAGTAGGGCAGAGCAATCAGCCCCAGCATTTT	CSARVGQSNQPQHF
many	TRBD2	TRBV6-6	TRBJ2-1	TGTGCCAGCAGTTACACAAGGACTAGCGGGAGTAATGAGCAGTTCTTC	CASSYTRTSGSNEQFF
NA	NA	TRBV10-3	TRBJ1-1	TGTGCCATCAGTGAACGACCAAGAGACAACACTGAAGCTTTCTTT	CAISERPRDNTEAFF
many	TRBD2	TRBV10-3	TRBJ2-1	TGTGCCATCAGTGAGGCTAGCGGGAGCAATGAGCAGTTCTTC	CAISEASGSNEQFF
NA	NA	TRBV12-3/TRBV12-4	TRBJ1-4	TGTGCCAGCAGTCACAGGGCGGTTGGTGAAAAACTGTTTTTT	CASSHRAVGEKLFF
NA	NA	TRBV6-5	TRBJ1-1	TGTGCCAGCAGTTACTCATTTCAGGGCGCAGCTTTCTTT	CASSYSFQGAAFF
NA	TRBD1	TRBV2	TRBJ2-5	TGTGCCAGCAGTTCTATACTGGGACAGGGGATTGAGACCCAGTACTTC	CASSSILGQGIETQYF
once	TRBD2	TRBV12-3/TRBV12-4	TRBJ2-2	TGTGCCAGCAGCCCTAGCGGGAGGGCCGGCACCGGGGGGCTGTTTTTT	CASSPSGRAGTGGLFF
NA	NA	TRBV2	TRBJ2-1	TGTGCCAGCAATAACCGGCGGGGGCGAGCCTACAATGAGCAGTTCTTC	CASNNRRGRAYNEQFF
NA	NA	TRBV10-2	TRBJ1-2	TGCGCCAGCAGTGACCCGGACAGAAACTATGGCTACACCTTC	CASSDPDRNYGYTF
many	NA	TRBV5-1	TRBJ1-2	TGCGCCAGCAGCGCGTCCGGGAAAGACTATGGCTACACCTTC	CASSASGKDYGYTF
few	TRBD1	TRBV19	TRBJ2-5	TGTGCCAGTAGTGGAGAGGGACAGCCTGGGGAGACCCAGTACTTC	CASSGEGQPGETQYF
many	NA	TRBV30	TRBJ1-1	TGTGCTGCAAGTGACCTAGTCCCTGAAGCTTTCTTT	CAASDLVPEAFF
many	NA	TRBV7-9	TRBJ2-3	TGTGCCAGCAGCCCTCCGACTAGTGCTAGCACAGATACGCAGTATTTT	CASSPPTSASTDTQYF
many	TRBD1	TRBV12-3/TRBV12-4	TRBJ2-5	TGTGCCAGCAGTTCCGGACAGGGGTCGGAGACCCAGTACTTC	CASSSGQGSETQYF
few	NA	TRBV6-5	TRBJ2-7	TGTGCCAGCAGTTACTCTACAGGGAGGACCTACGAGCAGTACTTC	CASSYSTGRTYEQYF
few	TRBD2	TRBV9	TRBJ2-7	TGTGCCAGCAGCGTAGGTATTAGCGGGTCTTCCTCCTACGAGCAGTACTTC	CASSVGISGSSSYEQYF
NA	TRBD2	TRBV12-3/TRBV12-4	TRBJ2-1	TGTGCCAGCAGTTTAATGGCTAGCGGGAGGTTCTACAATGAGCAGTTCTTC	CASSLMASGRFYNEQFF
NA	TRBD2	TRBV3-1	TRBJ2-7	TGTGCCAGCAGCCGCGGACTAGCGGGAGGGCTATCCTACGAGCAGTACTTC	CASSRGLAGGLSYEQYF
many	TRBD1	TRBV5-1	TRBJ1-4	TGCGCCAGCAGCTTGGACAGGGGGCCTGAAAAACTGTTTTTT	CASSLDRGPEKLFF
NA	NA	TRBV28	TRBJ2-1	TGTGCCAGCAATACAAGTTCCGGATTCTCCTACAATGAGCAGTTCTTC	CASNTSSGFSYNEQFF
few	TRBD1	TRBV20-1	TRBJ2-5	TGCAGTGCTAGGCCCCAGGGGGAGTATGGGACCCAGTACTTC	CSARPQGEYGTQYF
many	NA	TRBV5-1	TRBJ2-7	TGCGCCAGCACGGCGGGGACTGCCTACGAGCAGTACTTC	CASTAGTAYEQYF
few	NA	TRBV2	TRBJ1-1	TGTGCCAGCAGTGTTCCCGTCAAGGGCTCAGCTTTCTTT	CASSVPVKGSAFF
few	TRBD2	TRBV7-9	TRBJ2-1	TGTGCCAGCAGCCTAGGACTAGCGGGAGAAGCGGGCGATGAGCAGTTCTTC	CASSLGLAGEAGDEQFF
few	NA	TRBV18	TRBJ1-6	TGTGCCAGCTCACCTACGGGACAATCGGATTCACCCCTCCACTTT	CASSPTGQSDSPLHF
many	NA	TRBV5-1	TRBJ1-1	TGTGCCAGCAGTTTCCAGGGATCCAACACTGAAGCTTTCTTT	CASSFQGSNTEAFF
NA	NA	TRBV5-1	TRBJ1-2	TGCGCCAGCAGCTTGGCCGCGAAGAACTATGGCTACACCTTC	CASSLAAKNYGYTF
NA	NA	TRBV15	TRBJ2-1	TGTGCCACCAGCAGAGTTGGAACTACAGGTTACAATGAGCAGTTCTTC	CATSRVGTTGYNEQFF
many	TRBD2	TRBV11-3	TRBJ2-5	TGTGCCAGCAGCTTGGGAGTAGCGGGAAGCGAGACCCAGTACTTC	CASSLGVAGSETQYF
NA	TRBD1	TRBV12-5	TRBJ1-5	TGTGCTAGTGGTCGGACAGGGTCGGGTCCTCAGCCCCAGCATTTT	CASGRTGSGPQPQHF
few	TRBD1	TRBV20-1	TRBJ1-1	TGCAGTGCCGCGGACAGGGACCGTGGTTTGACTTTCTTT	CSAADRDRGLTFF
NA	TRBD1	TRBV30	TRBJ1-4	TGTGCCTGGAGTGCCCGGACAGGGGGCGGTAAAAAACTGTTTTTT	CAWSARTGGGKKLFF
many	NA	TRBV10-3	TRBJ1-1	TGTGCCATCAGTGTGTTGGGCCCGAACACTGAAGCTTTCTTT	CAISVLGPNTEAFF